This T cell receptor beta chain is from a study of response to subunit inactivated influenza vaccine. Regarding the study as a whole: There was a suggestion from the authors that each seasonal influenza vaccination recruits few new T cells.

Via MiXCR, TCRdb re-called the RT-PCR reads, giving one row per CDR3 protein. The data contain about 480,000 distinct CDR3 sequences, approximately 11% of them singletons. A note on this clonotype: Its antigen is not identified.

The CDR3 runs to 17 residues. V lost 7 bases to trimming and J lost 0 bases, with 22 bases between them. Material: PBMCs from blood, obtained roughly 6 weeks after vaccination. The origin of this receptor is a man between 50 and 59 years old who received an inactivated influenza vaccine. The chain has TRBV23-1 and TRBJ2-7, with D unresolved. Being an ORF, TRBV23-1 has a function that is uncertain. The CDR3 loop reads CASTHSTRDFSSYEQYF. The CDR3 DNA is TGCGCCAGCACTCATTCAACCCGCGACTTCAGCTCCTACGAGCAGTACTTC.